The entry that follows covers one T cell receptor (beta chain) sequence. Its specificity is unknown. The germline V gene encodes CDR1 MNHNY and CDR2 SVGAGI (reference sequence). The CDR3 sequence is 15 residues long. V lost 1 base and J 5 bases, leaving 12 bases between the germline ends. The sample belongs to a study of long-term antiretroviral therapy in people with HIV. Study-level findings and limits: Diversity rose after ART but stayed below transplant donor controls.

The libraries were made with immunoSEQ v3.0 at survey level. Assay used: immunoSEQ multiplex PCR; TCRdb lists only in-frame clones, some missing. Of under 25,000 clones in the sample, approximately 89% are singletons; the top ten hold about 10%. The rearrangement uses TRBV6-6 and TRBJ1-5; D is possibly TRBD1 (6 bases). The specimen comprised unsorted PBMCs, sampled 0.5 years after starting antiretroviral therapy. The clonotype was recovered from a man in his forties with HIV. The CDR3 DNA follows: TGTGCCAGCAGTTACTTAACAGGGCCGGATCAGCCCCAGCATTTT. Its protein is CASSYLTGPDQPQHF.